A selection of T cell receptor beta chains follows, all from one sample in a study of a mutant IDH1 vaccine in newly diagnosed glioma. No antigens are known for them. The method was immunoSEQ multiplex PCR; TCRdb's version includes in-frame clones alone and lacks a portion of them. The sample shows more than 25,000 clones, about nine tenths of them seen only once. The source material was peripheral blood mononuclear cells (PBMCs), sampled from a glioma patient whose treatment included an IDH1 peptide vaccine. All receptors come from a woman in her forties with glioma. Some clones in this sample may be carry-over from other donors' samples. CDR3s include the opening cysteine and the closing phenylalanine or tryptophan. Fields, in order: D gene, V gene, J gene, clone size, CDR3 protein, CDR3 DNA. The D gene is left open where the match is weak. The size entry is marked missing in some rows and otherwise reads once, few, many or a size class.

-	TRBV5-1	TRBJ2-2	-	CASSFFGRGPNTGELFF	TGCGCCAGCAGCTTTTTTGGACGGGGCCCGAACACCGGGGAGCTGTTTTTT
-	TRBV19	TRBJ1-2	-	CASSISQGTGYTF	TGTGCCAGTAGTATTTCCCAGGGGACCGGCTACACCTTC
-	TRBV4-1	TRBJ2-1	-	CASSRSDGSDNEQFF	TGCGCCAGCAGCCGCTCAGACGGAAGCGACAATGAGCAGTTCTTC
-	TRBV5-1	TRBJ1-1	few	CASGIGGMNTEAFF	TGCGCCAGCGGAATTGGGGGGATGAACACTGAAGCTTTCTTT
TRBD2	TRBV27	TRBJ2-2	-	CASSLFSIAGARGELFF	TGTGCCAGCAGTTTATTTTCAATAGCGGGGGCCCGGGGGGAGCTGTTTTTT
-	TRBV2	TRBJ1-5	-	CASRRGVNSNQPQHF	TGTGCCAGCAGGAGAGGGGTTAATAGCAATCAGCCCCAGCATTTT
-	TRBV28	TRBJ2-7	-	CASSRGTSLPSYEQYF	TGTGCCAGCAGCCGAGGGACATCACTTCCCTCCTACGAGCAGTACTTC
-	TRBV28	TRBJ2-3	-	CASSLKPDADTQYF	TGTGCCAGCAGTTTAAAACCGGACGCGGATACGCAGTATTTT
-	TRBV7-2	TRBJ1-1	-	CASSFLVPPSNTEAFF	TGTGCCAGCAGCTTCTTAGTTCCCCCTTCGAACACTGAAGCTTTCTTT
-	TRBV28	TRBJ1-1	-	CASSRYWGTEAFF	TGTGCCAGCAGCCGGTATTGGGGGACTGAAGCTTTCTTT
-	TRBV7-3	TRBJ2-3	-	CASSGGGGADTQYF	TGTGCCAGCAGCGGCGGAGGAGGGGCAGATACGCAGTATTTT
-	TRBV19	TRBJ2-3	-	CASSVKPTDTQYF	TGTGCCAGCTCTGTGAAACCCACAGATACGCAGTATTTT